The present TCR beta chain was sequenced within a study of blood T cell repertoires in COVID-19. V was pared by 3 bases and J by 6 bases, with 7 bases of the junction left unmatched. CDR1 and CDR2 from the germline V gene are SGHRS and YFSETQ. This CDR3 is 15 amino acids long. Enrollees, about 18 to 89 years old, lived in 24 US areas. Original methodology: Estimates of nucleated cell counts were drawn from the amplification of reference gene primers. Profiling relied on immunoSEQ multiplex PCR, and the TCRdb table lists in-frame clones only, not all of them. The D gene and trimming were derived from the DNA, and the V and J assignments and clone size from that table. The data contain approximately 360,000 clones, approximately 88% of them singletons.

The gene calls are TRBV5-1 and TRBJ1-2, with 11 bases identical to TRBD1. Material for sequencing was PBMCs or T cells enriched from blood (not recorded which). The receptor's source is a woman in her thirties with acute COVID-19. DNA for the CDR3: TGCGCCAGCAGCTATACGGACAGGGGGCTGGATGGCTACACCTTC. It encodes CASSYTDRGLDGYTF.